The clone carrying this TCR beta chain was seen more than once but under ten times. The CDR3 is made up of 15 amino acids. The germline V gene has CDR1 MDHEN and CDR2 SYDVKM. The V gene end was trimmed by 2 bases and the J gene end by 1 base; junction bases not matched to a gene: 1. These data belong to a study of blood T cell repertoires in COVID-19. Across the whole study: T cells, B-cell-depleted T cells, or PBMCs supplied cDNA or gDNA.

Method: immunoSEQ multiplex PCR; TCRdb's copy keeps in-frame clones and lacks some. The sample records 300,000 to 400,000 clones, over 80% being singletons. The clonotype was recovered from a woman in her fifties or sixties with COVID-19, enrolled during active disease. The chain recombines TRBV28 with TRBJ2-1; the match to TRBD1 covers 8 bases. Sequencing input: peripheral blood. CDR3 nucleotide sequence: TGTGCCAGCAGTTTAACAGGGGGATCCTACAATGAGCAGTTCTTC. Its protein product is CASSLTGGSYNEQFF.